The 10 T cell receptor beta chains below all came from one sample that was sequenced in a study of regulatory T cells in long-lasting Graves disease. Building the TCR beta libraries relied on iRepertoire HTBI primers, and CDR3 regions underwent Arm-PCR. TCRdb redid the calling of the multiplex PCR reads with MiXCR, one entry per CDR3 protein. The sample lists 550,000 to 600,000 distinct CDR3 sequences, roughly a sixth seen once, with approximately 12% in the top ten. Indicated time point: newly diagnosed GD, antithyroid drugs for less than 3 months. After RNA was extracted from PBMCs, the TCR library was made from it. Another study also made use of these data, one on T cells in Graves' hyperthyroidism and ophthalmopathy.

The source was peripheral blood mononuclear cells (PBMCs), collected at new diagnosis, from a patient treated with antithyroid drugs. These receptors were taken from a young man with Graves disease.

This clonotype was seen at least ten times. The chain carries TRBV12-3 or TRBV12-4 and TRBJ2-7; the match to TRBD1 covers 7 bases. The CDR3 spans 15 residues. The ends lost 6 bases at V and 2 bases at J; junction bases unmatched: 10. The CDR3 DNA reads as TGTGCCAGCAGGAACTCGGGACAGACCACCTACGAGCAGTACTTC. This gives the protein CASRNSGQTTYEQYF.

There are a few counts of this clonotype. CDR3 sequence: CATAQMGGGYTF. CDR3 in DNA: TGTGCCACCGCCCAAATGGGGGGGGGCTACACCTTC. The rearrangement joins TRBV6-1 to TRBJ1-2, with D possibly TRBD1 on 5 matching bases. V dropped 10 bases and J dropped 8 bases, with 17 bases sitting between them. The CDR3 spans 12 residues. Per the germline V gene, CDR1 is MNHNS and CDR2 is SASEGT.

The genes are TRBV27 and TRBJ2-1, with 8 positions matching TRBD1. The V gene's germline CDR1 is MNHEY and CDR2 SMNVEV (reference sequence). The CDR3 totals 17 residues. Germline trimming cut 5 bases from V and 7 bases from J; bases unmatched to any gene: 16. Here the CDR3 reads CASSPRTGTGLGNEQFF. The CDR3 nucleotides are TGTGCCAGCAGTCCTCGTACCGGGACAGGTTTAGGGAATGAGCAGTTCTTC.

This chain uses TRBV7-2 with TRBJ2-2; TRBD2 is a possible D gene (5 bases). V lost 3 bases and J lost 5, with 13 bases in between. CDR1 is SGHTA, CDR2 FQGNSA, per germline. The CDR3 extends over 15 amino acids. The CDR3 spells CASSFRRASTGELFF. The CDR3 DNA reads as TGTGCCAGCAGCTTTCGGCGGGCCTCAACCGGGGAGCTGTTTTTT.

The chain has TRBV9 and TRBJ1-4; TRBD1 matches 9 bases. The J segment lost 6 bases and the V segment lost 3 bases, leaving 6 bases of the junction unmatched. This CDR3 is built from 15 residues. CDR1 is SGDLS and CDR2 is YYNGEE in the germline V gene. CDR3 sequence: CASSGTGALDEKLFF. The CDR3 DNA reads TGTGCCAGCAGCGGGACAGGGGCCTTAGATGAAAAACTGTTTTTT.

This clonotype was detected many times. The V gene is TRBV11-2, the J gene TRBJ2-7; 8 nucleotides line up with TRBD2. This CDR3 comprises 13 residues. Germline V gene sequence: CDR1 SGHAT, CDR2 FQNNGV. J gave up 3 bases and V 5 bases, and 3 bases lay outside the gene matches. CDR3 region: CASSGTRGYEQYF. As DNA, the CDR3 is TGTGCCAGCAGCGGGACTAGAGGCTACGAGCAGTACTTC.

This clonotype was counted at least ten times. The genes are TRBV11-2 and TRBJ2-5, with D hard to call. CDR3 size: 14 residues. CDR1 and CDR2 (germline): SGHAT, FQNNGV. V was shortened by 3 bases and J by 4 bases, with 12 bases between the two germline ends. The CDR3 protein is CASSLSARRETQYF. As DNA, the CDR3 is TGTGCCAGCAGCTTGAGCGCGCGGAGAGAGACCCAGTACTTC. The full variable domain, rest sourced from reference TRBV11-2 and TRBJ2-5, is EAGVAQSPRYKIIEKRQSVAFWCNPISGHATLYWYQQILGQGPKLLIQFQNNGVVDDSQLPKDRFSAERLKGVDSTLKIQPAKLEDSAVYLCASSLSARRETQYFGPGTRLLVL.

The J gene is TRBJ1-2, the V gene TRBV12-3 or TRBV12-4, with D possibly being TRBD1 (5 bases). The CDR3 covers 11 residues. V was cut by 3 bases and J by 8 bases, with 7 bases left in between. The chain's CDR3 is CASSLGDGYTF. CDR3 DNA sequence: TGTGCCAGCAGTTTGGGGGACGGCTACACCTTC.

To note about this clonotype: A junction end diverges from the germline sequence, so it may reflect a read error. The V and J genes are TRBV3-1 and TRBJ1-1, with 9 bases lining up with TRBD1. The CDR3 runs 19 residues. Germline-derived CDR1 and CDR2 are LGHDT and YNNKEL (reference sequence). The CDR3 loop is CAISQADSFTGTGLTEAFF. The CDR3 DNA follows: TGTGCCATCAGCCAAGCTGACAGTTTTACCGGGACAGGGCTCACTGAAGCTTTCTTT. The variable domain in full, with the rest retrieved from reference TRBV3-1 and TRBJ1-1, is DTAVSQTPKYLVTQMGNDKSIKCEQNLGHDTMYWYKQDSKKFLKIMFSYNNKELIINETVPNRFSPKSPDKAHLNLHINSLELGDSAVYFCAISQADSFTGTGLTEAFFGQGTRLTVV.

This clonotype was counted many times. This chain joins TRBV28 and TRBJ1-1; TRBD1 matches 9 bases. V was clipped by 5 bases and J by 1 base; unmatched bases: 5. CDR3 length: 15 amino acids. Germline CDR1 reads MDHEN; CDR2 reads SYDVKM. CDR3 sequence (DNA): TGTGCCAGCAGTCACAGGGGGCAGGGGAACACTGAAGCTTTCTTT. It codes for CASSHRGQGNTEAFF.